This TCR beta chain was found in a study of blood T cell repertoires in COVID-19 (dated by TCRdb to between 2020 and 2021). The study in broad terms: The collaborator samples originated in the United States, Italy and Spain and spanned the acute and convalescent phases of COVID-19. The prospective study material was composed of cDNA or gDNA derived from T cells, B-cell-depleted T cells, or PBMCs. The samples were drawn from the first 160 participants of the ongoing ImmuneRACE study and from under 1,500 subjects provided by 6 global collaborators. Where HLA class I and class II types were available, the types were taken from metadata supplied by the sample provider, not from assay-based typing. The dataset comprised deeply sampled blood TCRbeta repertoires from subjects exposed to, actively infected with, or recovered from COVID-19. The repertoires were released in a freely available public database meant as a resource for research on the immune response to SARS-CoV-2. Nearly every sample came with metadata listing a de-identified subject ID, COVID-19 status, age in years and sex. Overall study results and their limits: Clinical and demographic metadata were provided uncurated, with the amount varying by source and participant.

This clone was observed a handful of times. Its antigen remains undetermined. No base qualities exist here, and no much larger clone lies one base off it. TCRbeta CDR3 regions were amplified from genomic DNA by means of the immunoSEQ Assay, a bias-controlled multiplex PCR. Regarding the original processing steps: The number of nucleated cells in each sample was estimated from the amplification of reference gene primers within the assay. To quantify the absolute abundance of each unique TCRbeta CDR3 rearrangement, sequence reads were collapsed and filtered. For each sample, productive Simpson clonality was calculated as the square root of Simpson's diversity index across productive rearrangements. TCRdb carries this immuneACCESS record with in-frame sequences only. Its versions omit some clonotypes, under half of them owing to an unresolved V gene in the studies checked, with the rest unexplained. The V and J calls and clone size are taken from that table; D and trimming were inferred from the DNA. The sample includes over 100,000 clones, with roughly 89% observed a single time. The ten biggest clones cover under 4.5% of the sample.

One collaborating source in Seattle enrolled patients during active infection and followed them longitudinally through the course of disease. Collaborating institutions collected whole blood in K2EDTA tubes following their own protocols. Collaborator samples were shipped for TCRbeta analysis as frozen whole blood, isolated PBMCs, or DNA extracted from either sample type. V is reduced by 10 bases and J by 0 bases, leaving a spacing of 13 bases between them. According to the germline V gene, CDR1 reads SGHDN and CDR2 reads FVKESK. Counted from cysteine to phenylalanine, this CDR3 has 14 amino acids. Of all the DNA, just the CDR3 is kept, 42 bases in frame from base 1.

Sample: peripheral blood. The V gene is TRBV14 and the J gene is TRBJ1-3; no confident D gene assignment can be made. This TCR was recovered from a man aged 60 to 69 with COVID-19, enrolled during active disease. Here is the DNA: TGTGCCACCGCGGGCTCAAGCTCTGGAAACACCATATATTTT. This sequence encodes CATAGSSSGNTIYF. When the CDR3 is completed using the reference TRBV14 and TRBJ1-3 genes on either side, the full variable domain is EAGVTQFPSHSVIEKGQTVTLRCDPISGHDNLYWYRRVMGKEIKFLLHFVKESKQDESGMPNNRFLAERTGGTYSTLKVQPAELEDSGVYFCATAGSSSGNTIYFGEGSWLTVV.